One and the same sample provided the 2 T cell receptor beta chains below, sequenced in a study of blood T cell repertoires in COVID-19 (TCRdb year 2020). Library construction relied on the immunoSEQ multiplex PCR assay. The source is immuneACCESS, and TCRdb retained only in-frame sequences with V and J called. Part of the clones is not carried over; for the studies checked, unresolved V genes explain less than half of this, and the remainder is unexplained. The sample data list fewer than 450,000 clones, and 90% of these were observed just once. About 0.57% of the sample lies in the top ten. The sequenced material came from PBMCs or T cells enriched from blood (not recorded which). The receptor set was obtained from a man younger than 35 who had recovered from COVID-19.

V usage is TRBV6-2 or TRBV6-3 and J usage is TRBJ2-3; D is possibly TRBD2 (5 bases). V shed 2 bases and J shed 0 bases, with 6 bases lying between them. This CDR3 has 14 residues. The germline V gene has CDR1 MNHEY and CDR2 SVGEGT. This chain's CDR3 is CASSYGLSTDTQYF. The CDR3 DNA sequence: TGTGCCAGCAGTTACGGACTCAGCACAGATACGCAGTATTTT.

V is TRBV6-5 and J is TRBJ1-2; TRBD1 matches at 9 bases. Germline values: CDR1 MNHEY, CDR2 SVGAGI. V gave up 4 bases and J gave up 9 bases; unmatched junction bases: 12. This CDR3 has 15 amino acids. The CDR3 loop reads CASSSPRDRVSRYTF. The CDR3 DNA reads TGTGCCAGCAGTTCCCCACGGGACAGGGTTTCACGCTACACCTTC.